This T cell receptor (beta chain) was recovered during a study of T cells after yellow fever vaccination. Study results and caveats: The booster response re-showed most primary clones: around 95% CD4, approximately 90% CD8.

The sample holds a few counts of this clonotype. The target antigen is unknown. CDR3 length equals 16 residues. V dropped 0 bases and J dropped 4; count of bases not matched to a gene: 5. Germline CDR1 reads SGHRS; CDR2 reads YFSETQ. For TCR, cDNA came from 5'RACE template switching, which added a universal primer site and UMIs. TCRdb used MiXCR to reprocess the 5' RACE reads, holding one entry per CDR3 protein. The table has 500,000 to 550,000 distinct CDR3 sequences, 21% seen once. This material consisted of PBMCs, taken 21 days after the first yellow fever vaccination. The gene calls are TRBV5-1 and TRBJ2-3; 10 bases agree with TRBD2. This receptor was taken from a man between 18 and 29 years old who received the YFV17D yellow fever vaccine. CDR3 amino acids: CASSLGSGGAADTQYF. The CDR3 nucleotides read TGCGCCAGCAGCTTGGGGAGCGGGGGGGCCGCAGATACGCAGTATTTT.